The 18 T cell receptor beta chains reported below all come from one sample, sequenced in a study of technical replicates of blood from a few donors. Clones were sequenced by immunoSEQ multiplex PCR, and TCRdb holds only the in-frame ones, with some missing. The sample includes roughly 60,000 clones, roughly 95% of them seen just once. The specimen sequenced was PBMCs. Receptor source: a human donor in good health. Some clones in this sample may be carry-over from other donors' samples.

CDR3: CASSQDWPVSETQYF. The CDR3 DNA is TGCGCCAGCAGCCAAGACTGGCCAGTTAGCGAGACCCAGTACTTC. V usage is TRBV4-3 and J usage is TRBJ2-5; D gene ambiguous. CDR1 and CDR2 from the germline V gene are LGHNA and YSLEER. V dropped 0 bases and J dropped 5 bases, with 13 bases sitting between them. The CDR3 runs to 15 residues.

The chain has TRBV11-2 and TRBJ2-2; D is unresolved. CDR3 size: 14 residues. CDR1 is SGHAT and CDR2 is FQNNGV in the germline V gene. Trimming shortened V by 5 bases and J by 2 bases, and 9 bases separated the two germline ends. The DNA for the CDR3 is TGTGCCAGCAGCCTCGCGATAAACACCGGGGAGCTGTTTTTT. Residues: CASSLAINTGELFF.

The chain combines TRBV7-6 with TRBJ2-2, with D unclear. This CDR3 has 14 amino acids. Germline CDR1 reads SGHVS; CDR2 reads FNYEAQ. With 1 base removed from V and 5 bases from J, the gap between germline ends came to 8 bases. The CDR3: CASSLVGLTGELFF. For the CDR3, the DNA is TGTGCCAGCAGCTTAGTGGGCTTAACCGGGGAGCTGTTTTTT. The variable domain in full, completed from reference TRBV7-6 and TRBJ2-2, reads GAGVSQSPRYKVTKRGQDVALRCDPISGHVSLYWYRQALGQGPEFLTYFNYEAQQDKSGLPNDRFSAERPEGSISTLTIQRTEQRDSAMYRCASSLVGLTGELFFGEGSRLTVL.

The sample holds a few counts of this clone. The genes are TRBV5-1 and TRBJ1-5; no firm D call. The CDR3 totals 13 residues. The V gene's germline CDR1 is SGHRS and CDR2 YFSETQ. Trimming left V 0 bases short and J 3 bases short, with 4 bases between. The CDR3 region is CASSLASNQPQHF. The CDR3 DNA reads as TGCGCCAGCAGCTTGGCCTCCAATCAGCCCCAGCATTTT.

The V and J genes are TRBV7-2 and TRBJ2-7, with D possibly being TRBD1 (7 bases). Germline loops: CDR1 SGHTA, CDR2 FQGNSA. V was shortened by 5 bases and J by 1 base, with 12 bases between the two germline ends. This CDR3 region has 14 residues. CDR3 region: CASSPAGQSYEQYF. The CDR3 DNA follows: TGTGCCAGCAGCCCTGCGGGACAGTCCTACGAGCAGTACTTC.

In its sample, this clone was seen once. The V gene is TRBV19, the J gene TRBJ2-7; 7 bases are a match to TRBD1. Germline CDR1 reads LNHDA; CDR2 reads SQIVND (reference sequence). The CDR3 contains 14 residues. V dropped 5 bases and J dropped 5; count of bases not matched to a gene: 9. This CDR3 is CASSLQGERDEQYF. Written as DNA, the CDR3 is TGTGCCAGTAGTCTCCAGGGGGAACGCGACGAGCAGTACTTC.

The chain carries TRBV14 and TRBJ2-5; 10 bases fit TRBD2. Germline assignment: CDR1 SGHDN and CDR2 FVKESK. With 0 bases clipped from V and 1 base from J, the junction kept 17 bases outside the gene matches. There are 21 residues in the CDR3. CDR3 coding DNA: TGTGCCAGCAGCCAAGATTTGGTGAGGGGGCTAGCGGGAGAGATCCAAGAGACCCAGTACTTC. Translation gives CASSQDLVRGLAGEIQETQYF.

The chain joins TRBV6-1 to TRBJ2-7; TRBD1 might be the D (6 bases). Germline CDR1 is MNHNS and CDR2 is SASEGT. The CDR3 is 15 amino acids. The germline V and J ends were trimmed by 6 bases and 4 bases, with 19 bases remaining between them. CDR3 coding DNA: TGTGCCAGCAGAGCAGGGGAGTCCGGGGTATACGAGCAGTACTTC. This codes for CASRAGESGVYEQYF.

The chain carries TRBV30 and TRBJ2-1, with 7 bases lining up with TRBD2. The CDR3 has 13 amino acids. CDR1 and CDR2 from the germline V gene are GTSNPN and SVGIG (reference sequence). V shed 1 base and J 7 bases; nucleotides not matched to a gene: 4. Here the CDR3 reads CAWSATSKNEQFF. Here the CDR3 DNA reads TGTGCCTGGAGTGCGACTAGCAAAAATGAGCAGTTCTTC.

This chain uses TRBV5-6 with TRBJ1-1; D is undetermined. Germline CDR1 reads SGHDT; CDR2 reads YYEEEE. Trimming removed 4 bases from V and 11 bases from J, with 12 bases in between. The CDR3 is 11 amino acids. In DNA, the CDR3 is TGTGCCAGCAGCGGGAGGGAGCCTGCTTTCTTT. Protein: CASSGREPAFF.

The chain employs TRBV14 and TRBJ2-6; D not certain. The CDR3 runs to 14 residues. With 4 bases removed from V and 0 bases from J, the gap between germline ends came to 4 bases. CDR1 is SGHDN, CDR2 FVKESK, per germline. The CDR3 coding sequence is TGTGCCAGCAGCCTCGTCTCTGGGGCCAACGTCCTGACTTTC. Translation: CASSLVSGANVLTF.

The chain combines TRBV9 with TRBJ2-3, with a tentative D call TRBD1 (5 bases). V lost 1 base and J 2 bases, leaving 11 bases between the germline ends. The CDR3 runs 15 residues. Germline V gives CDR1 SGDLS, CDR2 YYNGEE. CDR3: CASSVYRNPTDTQYF. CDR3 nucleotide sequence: TGTGCCAGCAGCGTATACAGGAATCCCACAGATACGCAGTATTTT.

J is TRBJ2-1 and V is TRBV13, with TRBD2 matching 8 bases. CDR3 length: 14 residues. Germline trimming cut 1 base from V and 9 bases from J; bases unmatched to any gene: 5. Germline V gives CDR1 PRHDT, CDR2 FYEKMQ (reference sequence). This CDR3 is CASSLVSGSAEQFF. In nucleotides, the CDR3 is TGTGCCAGCAGCTTAGTGAGCGGGAGTGCTGAGCAGTTCTTC.

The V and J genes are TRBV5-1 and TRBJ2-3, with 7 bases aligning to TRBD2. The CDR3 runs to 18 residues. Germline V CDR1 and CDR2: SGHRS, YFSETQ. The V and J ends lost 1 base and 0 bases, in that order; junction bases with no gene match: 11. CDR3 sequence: CASSLFGGGSDSTDTQYF. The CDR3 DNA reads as TGCGCCAGCAGCTTGTTTGGCGGGGGTTCAGATAGCACAGATACGCAGTATTTT.

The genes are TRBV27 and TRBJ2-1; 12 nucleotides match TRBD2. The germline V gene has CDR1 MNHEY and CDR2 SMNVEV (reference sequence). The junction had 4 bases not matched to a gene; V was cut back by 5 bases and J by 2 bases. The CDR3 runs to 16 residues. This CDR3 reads CASSPGLAGTYNEQFF. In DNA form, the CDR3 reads TGTGCCAGCAGTCCCGGACTAGCGGGGACCTACAATGAGCAGTTCTTC.

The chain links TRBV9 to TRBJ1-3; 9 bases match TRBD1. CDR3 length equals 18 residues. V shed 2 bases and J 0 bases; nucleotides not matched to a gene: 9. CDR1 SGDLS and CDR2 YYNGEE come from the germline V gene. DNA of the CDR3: TGTGCCAGCAGCGTGCCCCCGGGACAGGGAAGCTCTGGAAACACCATATATTTT. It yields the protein CASSVPPGQGSSGNTIYF. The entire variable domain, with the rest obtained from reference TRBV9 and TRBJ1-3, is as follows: DSGVTQTPKHLITATGQRVTLRCSPRSGDLSVYWYQQSLDQGLQFLIQYYNGEERAKGNILERFSAQQFPDLHSELNLSSLELGDSALYFCASSVPPGQGSSGNTIYFGEGSWLTVV.

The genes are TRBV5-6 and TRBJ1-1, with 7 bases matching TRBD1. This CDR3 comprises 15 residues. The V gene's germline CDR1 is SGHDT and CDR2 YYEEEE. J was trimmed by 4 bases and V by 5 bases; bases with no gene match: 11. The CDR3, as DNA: TGTGCCAGCAGTATCCCCTGGGACAGTGGCACTGAAGCTTTCTTT. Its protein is CASSIPWDSGTEAFF.

CDR3 sequence (DNA): TGTGCCAGCAGCTTTGACAGGCGAGATGGCTACACCTTC. Amino acid sequence: CASSFDRRDGYTF. V gene TRBV7-2 combines with J gene TRBJ1-2, with D tentatively TRBD1 (6 bases). CDR1 is SGHTA, CDR2 FQGNSA, per germline. The CDR3 extends over 13 amino acids. Trimming took off 3 bases at V and 6 bases at J, with 11 bases between the two ends.